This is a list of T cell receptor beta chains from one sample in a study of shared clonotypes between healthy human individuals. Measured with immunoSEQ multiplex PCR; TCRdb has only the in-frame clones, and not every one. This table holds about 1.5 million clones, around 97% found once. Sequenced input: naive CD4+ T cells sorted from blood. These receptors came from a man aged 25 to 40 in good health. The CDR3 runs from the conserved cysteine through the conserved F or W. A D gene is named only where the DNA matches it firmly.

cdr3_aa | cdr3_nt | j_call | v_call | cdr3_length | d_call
CASSPFNEQFF | TGTGCCAGCAGTCCCTTCAATGAGCAGTTCTTC | TRBJ2-1 | TRBV2 | 11 | NA
CASKPGLAGRELFF | TGCGCCAGTAAACCGGGACTAGCGGGGCGGGAGCTGTTTTTT | TRBJ2-2 | TRBV5-1 | 14 | TRBD2
CASSPLKSIAFF | TGCGCCAGCAGCCCATTAAAGTCTATAGCTTTCTTT | TRBJ1-1 | TRBV10-1 | 12 | NA
CASGQGLQETQYF | TGTGCCAGTGGACAGGGACTCCAAGAGACCCAGTACTTC | TRBJ2-5 | TRBV6-1 | 13 | TRBD1
CASSRRQGEGNQPQHF | TGTGCCAGTAGTAGAAGACAGGGCGAGGGCAATCAGCCCCAGCATTTT | TRBJ1-5 | TRBV19 | 16 | TRBD1
CASSLGGGETDTQYF | TGTGCCAGCAGCTTAGGAGGGGGAGAAACAGATACGCAGTATTTT | TRBJ2-3 | TRBV11-2 | 15 | NA
CASSLLRPLYNEQFF | TGTGCCAGCAGCTTATTGCGTCCCCTTTACAATGAGCAGTTCTTC | TRBJ2-1 | TRBV7-2 | 15 | NA
CASSLSGERNEQFF | TGTGCCAGCAGTTTATCGGGAGAGCGGAATGAGCAGTTCTTC | TRBJ2-1 | TRBV28 | 14 | NA
CATSRDLGDYEQYF | TGTGCCACCAGCAGAGATCTGGGGGACTACGAGCAGTACTTC | TRBJ2-7 | TRBV15 | 14 | NA
CASSVLAGASGELFF | TGCGCCAGCAGCGTCCTTGCAGGGGCTTCAGGGGAGCTGTTTTTT | TRBJ2-2 | TRBV4-3 | 15 | NA
CASRTPAAVGYTF | TGTGCCAGCAGGACGCCCGCCGCGGTTGGCTACACCTTC | TRBJ1-2 | TRBV6-5 | 13 | NA
CASSHGQGGSQPQHF | TGTGCCAGCAGTCACGGACAGGGAGGGAGTCAGCCCCAGCATTTT | TRBJ1-5 | TRBV7-9 | 15 | TRBD1
CATSRVTDTQYF | TGTGCCACCAGCAGAGTCACAGATACGCAGTATTTT | TRBJ2-3 | TRBV15 | 12 | NA
CASSFPGASGYTF | TGTGCCAGCAGCTTTCCGGGGGCGAGCGGCTACACCTTC | TRBJ1-2 | TRBV7-6 | 13 | NA
CASSSNPFSAAFF | TGTGCCAGCAGTTCTAACCCGTTCTCGGCGGCTTTCTTT | TRBJ1-1 | TRBV6-5 | 13 | NA
CASSGGSTNQPQHF | TGTGCCAGCTCAGGGGGGTCCACGAATCAGCCCCAGCATTTT | TRBJ1-5 | TRBV18 | 14 | NA
CASSLGQGDGYTF | TGCGCCAGCAGCTTGGGACAGGGAGATGGCTACACCTTC | TRBJ1-2 | TRBV5-1 | 13 | TRBD1
CASSPLSEPYNEQFF | TGTGCCAGCAGCCCTCTTTCGGAGCCGTACAATGAGCAGTTCTTC | TRBJ2-1 | TRBV5-5 | 15 | NA
CASSYDTPSDTQYF | TGCGCCAGCAGCTACGACACCCCCTCGGATACGCAGTATTTT | TRBJ2-3 | TRBV5-1 | 14 | NA
CASSFGQGETYEQYF | TGTGCCAGCTCCTTCGGACAGGGGGAAACCTACGAGCAGTACTTC | TRBJ2-7 | TRBV18 | 15 | TRBD1
CASSLAGRGTGELFF | TGTGCCAGCAGCTTGGCCGGGAGGGGCACCGGGGAGCTGTTTTTT | TRBJ2-2 | TRBV5-4 | 15 | TRBD2
CATSRTLGSNYGYTF | TGTGCCACCAGCAGGACCCTGGGCAGTAACTATGGCTACACCTTC | TRBJ1-2 | TRBV15 | 15 | NA
CASSPSDRGSSYEQYF | TGTGCCAGCAGCCCTTCGGACAGGGGAAGCTCCTACGAGCAGTACTTC | TRBJ2-7 | TRBV13 | 16 | TRBD1
CASSLVGWVRTDSGNTIYF | TGTGCCAGCAGCTTGGTAGGTTGGGTGCGGACGGACTCTGGAAACACCATATATTTT | TRBJ1-3 | TRBV5-8 | 19 | NA
CASRGTGVGEQYF | TGTGCCAGCAGGGGGACAGGGGTCGGGGAGCAGTACTTC | TRBJ2-7 | TRBV28 | 13 | TRBD1
CASGRAQGSTEAFF | TGCGCCAGCGGCAGGGCACAGGGGAGCACTGAAGCTTTCTTT | TRBJ1-1 | TRBV5-1 | 14 | TRBD1
CASSLEGSSNQPQHF | TGCGCCAGCAGCTTAGAGGGGAGTAGCAATCAGCCCCAGCATTTT | TRBJ1-5 | TRBV5-1 | 15 | NA
CASSLDGNTGELFF | TGCGCCAGCAGCTTGGATGGGAACACCGGGGAGCTGTTTTTT | TRBJ2-2 | TRBV5-1 | 14 | NA
CASTREGQGNTEAFF | TGTGCCAGCACTCGCGAGGGACAGGGGAACACTGAAGCTTTCTTT | TRBJ1-1 | TRBV7-9 | 15 | TRBD1
CATSRDFTEGEQFF | TGTGCCACCAGCAGAGATTTTACAGAGGGTGAGCAGTTCTTC | TRBJ2-1 | TRBV15 | 14 | NA
CASSILAGGPDTQYF | TGTGCCAGCAGCATACTAGCGGGAGGCCCAGATACGCAGTATTTT | TRBJ2-3 | TRBV6-4 | 15 | TRBD2
CASSSPGLAGAEQFF | TGTGCCAGCAGCTCTCCGGGACTAGCGGGAGCCGAGCAGTTCTTC | TRBJ2-1 | TRBV7-8 | 15 | TRBD2